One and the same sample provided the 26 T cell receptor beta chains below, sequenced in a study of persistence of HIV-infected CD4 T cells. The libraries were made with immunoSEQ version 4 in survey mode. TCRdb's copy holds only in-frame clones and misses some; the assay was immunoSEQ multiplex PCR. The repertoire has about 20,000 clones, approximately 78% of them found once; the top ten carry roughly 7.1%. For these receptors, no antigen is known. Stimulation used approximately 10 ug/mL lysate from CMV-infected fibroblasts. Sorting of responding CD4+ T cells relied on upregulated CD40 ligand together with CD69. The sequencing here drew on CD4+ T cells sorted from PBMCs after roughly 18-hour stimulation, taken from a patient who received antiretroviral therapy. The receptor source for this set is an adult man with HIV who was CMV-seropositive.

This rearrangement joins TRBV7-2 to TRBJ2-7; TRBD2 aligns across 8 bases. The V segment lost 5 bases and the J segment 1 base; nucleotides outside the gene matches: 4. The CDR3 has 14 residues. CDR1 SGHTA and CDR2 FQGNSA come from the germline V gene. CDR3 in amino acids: CASSPLAGSYEQYF. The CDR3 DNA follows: TGTGCCAGCAGCCCATTAGCGGGGTCCTACGAGCAGTACTTC. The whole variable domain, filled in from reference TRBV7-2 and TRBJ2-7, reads GAGVSQSPSNKVTEKGKDVELRCDPISGHTALYWYRQSLGQGLEFLIYFQGNSAPDKSGLPSDRFSAERTGGSVSTLTIQRTQQEDSAVYLCASSPLAGSYEQYFGPGTRLTVT.

This CDR3 reads CAWSVHLRDEQYF. The CDR3 DNA reads TGTGCCTGGAGTGTACACCTTAGAGACGAGCAGTACTTC. The chain has TRBV30 and TRBJ2-7; D gene unclear. Germline CDR1 reads GTSNPN; CDR2 reads SVGIG (reference sequence). Between the trimmed V and J ends, which lost 0 bases and 5 bases, there was a span of 11 bases. The CDR3 is 13 amino acids.

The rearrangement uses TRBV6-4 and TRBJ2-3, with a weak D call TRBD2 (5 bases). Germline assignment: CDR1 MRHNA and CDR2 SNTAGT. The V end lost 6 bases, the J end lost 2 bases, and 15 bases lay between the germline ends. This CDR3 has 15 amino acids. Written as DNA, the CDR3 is TGTGCCAGCAGCAGCCGGGGTCTATACACAGATACGCAGTATTTT. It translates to CASSSRGLYTDTQYF.

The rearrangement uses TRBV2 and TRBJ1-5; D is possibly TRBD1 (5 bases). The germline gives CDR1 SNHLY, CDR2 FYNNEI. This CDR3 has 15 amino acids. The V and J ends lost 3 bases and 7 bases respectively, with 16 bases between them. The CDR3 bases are TGTGCCAGCAGTGATGATGGGCAGGGAGGCCAGCCCCAGCATTTT. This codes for CASSDDGQGGQPQHF.

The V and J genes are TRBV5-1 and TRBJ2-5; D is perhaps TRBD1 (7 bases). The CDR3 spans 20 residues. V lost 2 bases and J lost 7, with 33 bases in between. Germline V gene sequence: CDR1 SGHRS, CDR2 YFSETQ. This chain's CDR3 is CASSLNLYAGGIPGQGTQYF. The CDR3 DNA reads TGCGCCAGCAGCTTAAATCTCTATGCAGGGGGGATACCCGGGCAGGGGACCCAGTACTTC.

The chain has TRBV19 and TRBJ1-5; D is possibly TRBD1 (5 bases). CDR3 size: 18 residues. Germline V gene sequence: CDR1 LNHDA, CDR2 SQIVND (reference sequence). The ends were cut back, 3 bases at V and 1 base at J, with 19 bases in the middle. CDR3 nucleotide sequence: TGTGCCAGTAGTATTTTTTATGGTCGGGGGAACAGCAATCAGCCCCAGCATTTT. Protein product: CASSIFYGRGNSNQPQHF.

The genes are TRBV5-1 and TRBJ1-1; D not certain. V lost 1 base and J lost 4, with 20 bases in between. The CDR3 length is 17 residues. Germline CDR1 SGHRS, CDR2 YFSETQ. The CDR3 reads CASSLLPREANGTEAFF. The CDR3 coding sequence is TGCGCCAGCAGCTTGCTCCCGAGGGAGGCCAATGGCACTGAAGCTTTCTTT.

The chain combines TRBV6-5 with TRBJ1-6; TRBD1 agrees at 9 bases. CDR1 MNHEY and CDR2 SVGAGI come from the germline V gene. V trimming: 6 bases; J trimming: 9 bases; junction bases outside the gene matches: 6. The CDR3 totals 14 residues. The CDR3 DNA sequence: TGTGCCAGCAGACCCGGGACAGGGACTTCACCCCTCCACTTT. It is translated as CASRPGTGTSPLHF.

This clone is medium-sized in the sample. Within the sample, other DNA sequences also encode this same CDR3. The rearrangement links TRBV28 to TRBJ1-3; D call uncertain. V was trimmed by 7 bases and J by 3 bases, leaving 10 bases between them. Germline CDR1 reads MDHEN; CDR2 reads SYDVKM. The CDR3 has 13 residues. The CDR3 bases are TGTGCCAGCACCCTGGGGAGTGGAAACACCATATATTTT. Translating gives CASTLGSGNTIYF. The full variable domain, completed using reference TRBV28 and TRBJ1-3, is DVKVTQSSRYLVKRTGEKVFLECVQDMDHENMFWYRQDPGLGLRLIYFSYDVKMKEKGDIPEGYSVSREKKERFSLILESASTNQTSMYLCASTLGSGNTIYFGEGSWLTVV.

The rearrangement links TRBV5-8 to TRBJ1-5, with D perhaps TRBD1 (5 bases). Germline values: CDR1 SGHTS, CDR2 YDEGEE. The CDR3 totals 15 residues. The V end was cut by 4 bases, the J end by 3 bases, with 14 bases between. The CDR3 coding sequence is TGTGCCAGCAGCGACTTGACAGTTACCAATCAGCCCCAGCATTTT. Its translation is CASSDLTVTNQPQHF. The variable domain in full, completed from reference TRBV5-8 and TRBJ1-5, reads EAGVTQSPTHLIKTRGQQATLRCSPISGHTSVYWYQQALGLGLQFLLWYDEGEERNRGNFPPRFSGRQFPNYSSELNVNALELEDSALYLCASSDLTVTNQPQHFGDGTRLSIL.

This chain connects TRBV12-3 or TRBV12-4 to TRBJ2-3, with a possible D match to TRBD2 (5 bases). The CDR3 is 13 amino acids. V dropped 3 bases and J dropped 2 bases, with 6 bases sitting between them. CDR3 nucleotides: TGTGCCAGCAGTTTGGGAGACACAGATACGCAGTATTTT. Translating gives CASSLGDTDTQYF.

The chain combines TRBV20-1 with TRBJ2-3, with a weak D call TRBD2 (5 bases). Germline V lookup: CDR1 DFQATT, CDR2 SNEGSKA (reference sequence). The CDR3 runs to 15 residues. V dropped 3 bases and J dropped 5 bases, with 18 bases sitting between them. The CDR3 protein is CSASIRKGERDTQYF. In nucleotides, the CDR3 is TGCAGTGCTAGTATCAGGAAGGGAGAGAGAGATACGCAGTATTTT.

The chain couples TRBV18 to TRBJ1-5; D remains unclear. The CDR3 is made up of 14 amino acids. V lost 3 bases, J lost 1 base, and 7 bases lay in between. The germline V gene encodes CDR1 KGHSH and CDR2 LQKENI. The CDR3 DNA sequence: TGTGCCAGCTCACCCCTCGGGAGCAATCAGCCCCAGCATTTT. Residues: CASSPLGSNQPQHF.

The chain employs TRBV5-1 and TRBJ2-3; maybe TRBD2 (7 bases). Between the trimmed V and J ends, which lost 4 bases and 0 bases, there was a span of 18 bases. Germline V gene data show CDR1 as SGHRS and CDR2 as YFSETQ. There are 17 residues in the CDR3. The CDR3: CASSPTRGATSTDTQYF. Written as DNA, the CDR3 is TGCGCCAGCAGCCCTACTCGGGGGGCTACTAGCACAGATACGCAGTATTTT.

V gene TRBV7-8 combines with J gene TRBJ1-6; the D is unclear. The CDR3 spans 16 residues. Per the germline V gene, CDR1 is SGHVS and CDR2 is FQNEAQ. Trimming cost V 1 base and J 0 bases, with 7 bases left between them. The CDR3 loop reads CASSLGGSSYNSPLHF. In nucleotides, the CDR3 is TGTGCCAGCAGCTTAGGCGGTAGCTCCTATAATTCACCCCTCCACTTT.

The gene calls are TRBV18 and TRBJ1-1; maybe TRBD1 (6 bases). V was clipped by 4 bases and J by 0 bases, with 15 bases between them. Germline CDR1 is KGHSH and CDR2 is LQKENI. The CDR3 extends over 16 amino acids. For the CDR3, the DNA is TGTGCCAGCTCACTTGGGACAACCCAAATGAACACTGAAGCTTTCTTT. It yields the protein CASSLGTTQMNTEAFF.

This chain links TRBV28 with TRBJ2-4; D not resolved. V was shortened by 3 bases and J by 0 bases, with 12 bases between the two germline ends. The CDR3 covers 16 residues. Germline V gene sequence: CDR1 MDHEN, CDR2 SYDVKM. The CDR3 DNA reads TGTGCCAGCAGTTTGTGGAAAGAGGCAGCCAAAAACATTCAGTACTTC. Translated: CASSLWKEAAKNIQYF. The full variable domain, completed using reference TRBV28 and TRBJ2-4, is DVKVTQSSRYLVKRTGEKVFLECVQDMDHENMFWYRQDPGLGLRLIYFSYDVKMKEKGDIPEGYSVSREKKERFSLILESASTNQTSMYLCASSLWKEAAKNIQYFGAGTRLSVL.

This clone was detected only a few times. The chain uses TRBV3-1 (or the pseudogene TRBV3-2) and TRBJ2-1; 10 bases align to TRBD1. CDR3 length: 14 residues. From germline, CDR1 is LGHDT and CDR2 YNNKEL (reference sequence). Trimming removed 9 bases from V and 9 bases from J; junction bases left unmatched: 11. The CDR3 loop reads CASIDWGQGSEQFF. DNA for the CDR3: TGTGCCAGTATCGATTGGGGACAGGGGAGTGAGCAGTTCTTC.

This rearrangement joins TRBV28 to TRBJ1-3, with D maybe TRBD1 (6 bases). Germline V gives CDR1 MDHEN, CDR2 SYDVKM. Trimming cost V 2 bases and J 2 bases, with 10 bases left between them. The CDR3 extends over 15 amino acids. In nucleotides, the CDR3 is TGTGCCAGCAGTTTAGGGGGCCAGGCTGGAAACACCATATATTTT. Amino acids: CASSLGGQAGNTIYF.

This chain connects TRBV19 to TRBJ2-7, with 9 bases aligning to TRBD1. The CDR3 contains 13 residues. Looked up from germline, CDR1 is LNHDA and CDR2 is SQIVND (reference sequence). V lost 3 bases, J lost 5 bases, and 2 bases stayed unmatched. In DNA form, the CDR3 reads TGTGCCAGTAGTATTGACAGGGGGAACGAGCAGTACTTC. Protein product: CASSIDRGNEQYF.

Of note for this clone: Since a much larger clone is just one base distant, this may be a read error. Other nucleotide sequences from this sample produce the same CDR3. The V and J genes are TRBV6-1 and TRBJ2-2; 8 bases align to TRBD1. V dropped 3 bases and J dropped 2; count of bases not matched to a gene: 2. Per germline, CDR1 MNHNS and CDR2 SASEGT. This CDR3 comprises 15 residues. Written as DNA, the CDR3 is TGTGCCAGCAGTGAGGGACAGGTTAACACCGGGGAGCTGTTTTTT. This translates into CASSEGQVNTGELFF.

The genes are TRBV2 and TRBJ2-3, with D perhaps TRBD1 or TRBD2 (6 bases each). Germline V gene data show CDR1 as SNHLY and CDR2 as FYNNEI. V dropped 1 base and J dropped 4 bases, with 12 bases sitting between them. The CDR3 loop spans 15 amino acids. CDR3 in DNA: TGTGCCAGCAGTGAAGAGGGGGGCTCGGCAGATACGCAGTATTTT. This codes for CASSEEGGSADTQYF.

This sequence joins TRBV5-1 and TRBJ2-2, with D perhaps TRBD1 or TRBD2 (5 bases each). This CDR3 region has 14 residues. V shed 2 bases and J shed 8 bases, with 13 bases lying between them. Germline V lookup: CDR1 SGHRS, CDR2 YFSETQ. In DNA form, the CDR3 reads TGCGCCAGCAGCTTTGGAAGGGACGCGGGGGAGCTGTTTTTT. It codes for CASSFGRDAGELFF.

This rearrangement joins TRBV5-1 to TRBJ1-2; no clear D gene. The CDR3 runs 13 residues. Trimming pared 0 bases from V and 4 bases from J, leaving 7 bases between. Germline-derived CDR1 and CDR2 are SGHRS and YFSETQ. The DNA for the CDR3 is TGCGCCAGCAGCTTGGGGGCCACCTATGGCTACACCTTC. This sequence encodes CASSLGATYGYTF.

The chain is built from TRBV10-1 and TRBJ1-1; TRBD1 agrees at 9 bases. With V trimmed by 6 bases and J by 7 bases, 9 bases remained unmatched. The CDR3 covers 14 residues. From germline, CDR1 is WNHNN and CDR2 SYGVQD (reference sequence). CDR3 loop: CASSPGQGLGEAFF. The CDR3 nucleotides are TGCGCCAGCAGCCCGGGACAGGGATTGGGTGAAGCTTTCTTT.

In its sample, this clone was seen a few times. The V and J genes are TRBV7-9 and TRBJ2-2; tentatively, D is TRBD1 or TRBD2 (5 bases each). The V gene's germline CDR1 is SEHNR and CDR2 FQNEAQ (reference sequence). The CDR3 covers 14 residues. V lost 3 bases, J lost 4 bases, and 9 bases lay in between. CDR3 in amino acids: CASSFEGRTGELFF. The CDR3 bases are TGTGCCAGCAGCTTTGAGGGACGCACCGGGGAGCTGTTTTTT.